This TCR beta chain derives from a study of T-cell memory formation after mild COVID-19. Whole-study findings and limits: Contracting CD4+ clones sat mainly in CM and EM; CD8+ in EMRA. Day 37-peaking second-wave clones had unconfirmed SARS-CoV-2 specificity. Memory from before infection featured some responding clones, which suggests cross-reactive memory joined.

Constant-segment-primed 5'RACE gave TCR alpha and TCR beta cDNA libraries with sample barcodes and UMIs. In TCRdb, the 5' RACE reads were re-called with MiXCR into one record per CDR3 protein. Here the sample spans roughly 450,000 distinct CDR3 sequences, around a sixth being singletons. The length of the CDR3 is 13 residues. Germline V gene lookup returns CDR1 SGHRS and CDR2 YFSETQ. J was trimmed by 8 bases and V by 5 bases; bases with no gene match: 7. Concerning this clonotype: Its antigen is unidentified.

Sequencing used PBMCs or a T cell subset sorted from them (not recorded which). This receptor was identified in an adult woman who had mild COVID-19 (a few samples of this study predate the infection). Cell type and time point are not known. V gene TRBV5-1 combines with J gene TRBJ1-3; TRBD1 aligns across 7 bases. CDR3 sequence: CASSTRQGDTIYF. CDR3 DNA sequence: TGCGCCAGCAGTACCCGACAGGGAGACACCATATATTTT. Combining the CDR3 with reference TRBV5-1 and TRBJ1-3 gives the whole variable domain KAGVTQTPRYLIKTRGQQVTLSCSPISGHRSVSWYQQTPGQGLQFLFEYFSETQRNKGNFPGRFSGRQFSNSRSEMNVSTLELGDSALYLCASSTRQGDTIYFGEGSWLTVV.